This entry describes one T cell receptor (beta chain). Its antigen is unidentified. The sample is drawn from a study of beta chain features in type 1 diabetes. Whole-study findings and limits: cDNA-based sequencing might over-represent cells highly expressing TCR. Type 1 diabetes patients had fewer VDJ junction insertions and more deletions.

Every isolated RNA sample was fully reverse transcribed, so sequencing captured expressed TCRB transcripts. Sequenced by immunoSEQ multiplex PCR; TCRdb stores in-frame clones only, minus some. The sample lists about 24,000 clones; roughly two thirds were seen once. Between the trimmed V and J ends, which lost 0 bases and 7 bases, there was a span of 10 bases. CDR3 length: 14 residues. The germline V gene has CDR1 SGHRS and CDR2 YFSETQ. Purity (above 95%) was reached by all sorted populations. The source is a woman between 35 and 50 years old in good health. Sample: Tregs from blood. The chain couples TRBV5-1 to TRBJ2-2; D remains unclear. CDR3 coding DNA: TGCGCCAGCAGCTTGGGCGGTGTTAACGGGGAGCTGTTTTTT. Translated: CASSLGGVNGELFF.